The next 12 T cell receptor beta chains were all read from a single sample in a study of technical replicates of blood from a handful of donors. Profiled with immunoSEQ multiplex PCR; TCRdb holds only in-frame clones, not every one. The table shows 65,000 to 95,000 clones, with 90% to 95% occurring only once. Specimen: T cells isolated from PBMCs. The source of these receptors is a human donor in good health.

This clone was seen once. The V call is TRBV6-5, the J call TRBJ2-1; 7 bases fit TRBD1. The junction had 5 bases not matched to a gene; V was cut back by 6 bases and J by 9 bases. CDR1 MNHEY and CDR2 SVGAGI come from the germline V gene. The CDR3 contains 12 residues. For the CDR3, the DNA is TGTGCCAGCAGCGAGGGGGCCGGTGAGCAGTTCTTC. Translation: CASSEGAGEQFF.

V is TRBV6-5 and J is TRBJ1-2; 8 nucleotides line up with TRBD1. There are 15 residues in the CDR3. Trimming cost V 0 bases and J 7 bases; bases outside gene matches: 7. The germline V gene encodes CDR1 MNHEY and CDR2 SVGAGI. The CDR3 sequence is CASSYSVRGLFGYTF. CDR3 DNA: TGTGCCAGCAGTTACTCTGTCAGGGGGCTTTTTGGCTACACCTTC.

The chain joins TRBV9 to TRBJ2-1; 12 bases fit TRBD2. Germline V gene lookup returns CDR1 SGDLS and CDR2 YYNGEE. The CDR3 loop spans 17 amino acids. The J segment lost 4 bases and the V segment lost 2 bases, leaving 7 bases of the junction unmatched. Here the CDR3 DNA reads TGTGCCAGCAGCGTCCCCGGGACTAGCGGGTTGTACAATGAGCAGTTCTTC. Translated: CASSVPGTSGLYNEQFF.

The chain links TRBV5-1 to TRBJ2-1; 10 nucleotides line up with TRBD2. Germline V lookup: CDR1 SGHRS, CDR2 YFSETQ. Germline trimming cut 1 base from V and 9 bases from J; bases unmatched to any gene: 1. The length of the CDR3 is 13 residues. DNA of the CDR3: TGCGCCAGCAGCTTGAGACTAGCGGGTGAGCAGTTCTTC. Its translation is CASSLRLAGEQFF.

The chain has TRBV6-6 and TRBJ2-7; no clear D gene. The germline V gene encodes CDR1 MNHNY and CDR2 SVGAGI (reference sequence). The CDR3 contains 14 residues. The ends were cut back, 5 bases at V and 5 bases at J, with 16 bases in the middle. CDR3 residues: CASSISLIQNEQYF. CDR3 in DNA: TGTGCCAGCAGTATATCCCTTATACAGAACGAGCAGTACTTC.

J is TRBJ1-2 and V is TRBV4-1, with TRBD1 matching over 8 bases. The CDR3 is 19 amino acids. J gave up 4 bases and V 4 bases, and 20 bases lay outside the gene matches. CDR1 and CDR2 from the germline V gene are MGHRA and YSYEKL. CDR3 in amino acids: CASSRQTGADSKGAYGYTF. The CDR3 DNA reads as TGCGCCAGCAGCCGACAGACAGGGGCCGACTCGAAGGGGGCCTATGGCTACACCTTC.

This chain uses TRBV4-2 with TRBJ2-1, with D possibly TRBD2 on 5 matching bases. Germline V gives CDR1 LGHNA, CDR2 YNFKEQ. The V and J ends lost 5 bases and 8 bases respectively, with 19 bases between them. The CDR3 has 15 residues. The CDR3 DNA is TGTGCCAGCAGCTACGCTGAGGGAGCGGCACATGAGCAGTTCTTC. As protein: CASSYAEGAAHEQFF.

This clone came up a few times. The chain uses TRBV6-5 and TRBJ1-1; D unresolved. V was trimmed by 8 bases and J by 1 base, leaving 5 bases between them. The CDR3 has 11 amino acids. Germline loops: CDR1 MNHEY, CDR2 SVGAGI. CDR3 residues: CASEGNTEAFF. The CDR3 DNA reads as TGTGCCAGCGAGGGGAACACTGAAGCTTTCTTT.

The chain has TRBV28 and TRBJ2-1, with 9 bases identical to TRBD1. The CDR3 spans 14 residues. CDR1 is MDHEN and CDR2 is SYDVKM in the germline V gene. Trimming at V came to 4 bases and at J to 4 bases, leaving 2 bases not matched to a gene. CDR3 amino acids: CASSWDREYNEQFF. The CDR3 coding sequence is TGTGCCAGCAGTTGGGACAGGGAGTACAATGAGCAGTTCTTC.

The rearrangement links TRBV28 to TRBJ2-3; 7 bases map to TRBD2. The germline V gene encodes CDR1 MDHEN and CDR2 SYDVKM. This CDR3 is 15 amino acids long. Germline trimming cut 3 bases from V and 4 bases from J; bases unmatched to any gene: 7. The CDR3, as DNA: TGTGCCAGCAGTTTTGCTGCGGGAGACCCAGATACGCAGTATTTT. Protein sequence: CASSFAAGDPDTQYF.

This clone was seen a single time. The V call is TRBV4-3, the J call TRBJ1-2, with 9 bases lining up with TRBD1. The trim removed 1 base at V and 4 bases at J, leaving 7 bases unmatched. Germline CDR1 LGHNA, CDR2 YSLEER. The CDR3 extends over 16 amino acids. Here the CDR3 reads CASSQGAGTGPYGYTF. CDR3 bases: TGCGCCAGCAGCCAAGGGGCAGGGACAGGGCCCTATGGCTACACCTTC.

This clone was observed once. The rearrangement joins TRBV5-6 to TRBJ2-7; D might be TRBD2 (6 bases). The germline CDR1 and CDR2 sequences are SGHDT and YYEEEE. The V end was cut by 5 bases, the J end by 4 bases, with 10 bases between. This CDR3 is 12 amino acids long. CDR3: CASSLSGYEQYF. CDR3 nucleotide sequence: TGTGCCAGCAGTCTTAGCGGTTACGAGCAGTACTTC.